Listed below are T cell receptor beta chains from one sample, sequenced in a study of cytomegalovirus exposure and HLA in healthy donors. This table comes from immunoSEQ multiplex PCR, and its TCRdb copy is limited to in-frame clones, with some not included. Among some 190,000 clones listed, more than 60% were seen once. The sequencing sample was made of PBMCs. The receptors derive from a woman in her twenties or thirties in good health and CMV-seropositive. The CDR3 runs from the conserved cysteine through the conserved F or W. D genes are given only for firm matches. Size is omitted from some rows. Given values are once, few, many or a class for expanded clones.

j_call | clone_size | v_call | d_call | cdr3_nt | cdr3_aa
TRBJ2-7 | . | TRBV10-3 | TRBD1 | TGTGCCATCACAGGGGGTGGGACCTACGAGCAGTACTTC | CAITGGGTYEQYF
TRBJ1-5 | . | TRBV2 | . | TGTGCCAGCAGTGAACGGGCAGGGGATCAGCCCCAGCATTTT | CASSERAGDQPQHF
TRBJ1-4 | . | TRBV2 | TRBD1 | TGTGCCAGCAGCGAAGTGACAGGGGGAAGTGAAAAACTGTTTTTT | CASSEVTGGSEKLFF
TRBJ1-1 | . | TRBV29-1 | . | TGCAGCGTTGGGGGACACCTAACTGAAGCTTTCTTT | CSVGGHLTEAFF
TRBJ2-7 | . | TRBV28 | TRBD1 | TGTGCCAGCAGCCCCCCTCCGGGACAGCCATACGAGCAGTACTTC | CASSPPPGQPYEQYF
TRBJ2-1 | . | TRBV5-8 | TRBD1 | TGTGCCAGCAGCTTCTCGGGGCTTGGACAGGTGAGGTACAATGAGCAGTTCTTC | CASSFSGLGQVRYNEQFF
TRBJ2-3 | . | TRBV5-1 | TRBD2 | TGCGCCAGCAGCTTGGAGGCTAGCGGGAGCACAGATACGCAGTATTTT | CASSLEASGSTDTQYF
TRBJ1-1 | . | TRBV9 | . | TGTGCCAGCAGCGAACTAGTGGGTGAAGCTTTCTTT | CASSELVGEAFF
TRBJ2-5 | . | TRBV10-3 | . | TGTGCCATCAGTGTGGGCCAGGGCGTCGAGACCCAGTACTTC | CAISVGQGVETQYF
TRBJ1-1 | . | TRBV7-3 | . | TGTGCCAGCAGCTTACTGGGTCCGGAGTCTGAAGCTTTCTTT | CASSLLGPESEAFF
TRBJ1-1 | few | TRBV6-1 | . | TGTGCCAGCAGTGAATACTCTGAGCGGACTGAAGCTTTCTTT | CASSEYSERTEAFF
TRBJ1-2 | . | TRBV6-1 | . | TGTGCCAGCACCGTGGGGCAGATCTATGGCTACACCTTC | CASTVGQIYGYTF
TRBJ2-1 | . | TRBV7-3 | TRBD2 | TGTGCCAGCAGCTTAGGGACTAGCGACTACAATGAGCAGTTCTTC | CASSLGTSDYNEQFF
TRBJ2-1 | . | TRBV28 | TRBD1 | TGTGCCAGCAGAAGACCGGGACAGGGGAAGAATGAGCAGTTCTTC | CASRRPGQGKNEQFF
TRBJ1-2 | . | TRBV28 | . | TGTGCCAGCAGTTTAAACACAGACTATGGCTACACCTTC | CASSLNTDYGYTF
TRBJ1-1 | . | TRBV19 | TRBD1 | TGTGCCAGTATCAAAGGGGACAGGGGGGGACCTGAAGCTTTCTTT | CASIKGDRGGPEAFF
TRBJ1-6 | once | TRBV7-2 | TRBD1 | TGTGCCAGCAGCTCGCGGGGACAGGGGAATTCACCCCTCCACTTT | CASSSRGQGNSPLHF
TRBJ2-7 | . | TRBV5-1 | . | TGCGCCAGCAGGCAAAGGGGGATAGGCTCCTACGAGCAGTACTTC | CASRQRGIGSYEQYF
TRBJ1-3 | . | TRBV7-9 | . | TGTGCCAGCAGCTTCACAGGACACTCTGGAAACACCATATATTTT | CASSFTGHSGNTIYF
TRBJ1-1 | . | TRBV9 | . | TGTGCCAGCAGCGTTTCGGGGATGAACACTGAAGCTTTCTTT | CASSVSGMNTEAFF
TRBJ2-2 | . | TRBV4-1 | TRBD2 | TGCGCCAGCAGCCAAAGGACTAGCGTTGACACCGGGGAGCTGTTTTTT | CASSQRTSVDTGELFF
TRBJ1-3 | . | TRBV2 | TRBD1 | TGTGCCAGCAGTGAATCGAAAGTACAGGGGAAAAGTGGAAACACCATATATTTT | CASSESKVQGKSGNTIYF
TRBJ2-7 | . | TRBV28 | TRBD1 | TGTGCCAGCACCGGACAGGGGGCTGGTAAGTTCTACGAGCAGTACTTC | CASTGQGAGKFYEQYF
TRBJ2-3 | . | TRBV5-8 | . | TGTGCCAGCAGCTTGCAGTGGGCGGTCGGACTCACAGATACGCAGTATTTT | CASSLQWAVGLTDTQYF
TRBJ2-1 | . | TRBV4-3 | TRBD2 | TGCGCCAGCAGCCAGGGCGGGAGCTCCTACAATGAGCAGTTCTTC | CASSQGGSSYNEQFF
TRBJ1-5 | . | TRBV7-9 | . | TGTGCCAGCAGCTTTACATGGGGGGAGCCCCAGCATTTT | CASSFTWGEPQHF
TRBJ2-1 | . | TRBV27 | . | TGTGCCAGCAGTGACGGGAGCTGGGGCTACAATGAGCAGTTCTTC | CASSDGSWGYNEQFF
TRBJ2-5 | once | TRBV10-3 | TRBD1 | TGTGCCATCAGGTTCGACAGGGAGTGGGGGACCCAGTACTTC | CAIRFDREWGTQYF
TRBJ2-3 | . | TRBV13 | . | TGTGCCAGCAGCTCGTGGGGGGTGGATACGCAGTATTTT | CASSSWGVDTQYF
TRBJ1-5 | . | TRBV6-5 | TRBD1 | TGTGCCAGCAGTTCACGACAGGGTAGCAATCAGCCCCAGCATTTT | CASSSRQGSNQPQHF
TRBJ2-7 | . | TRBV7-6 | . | TGTGCCAGCAGCCTCGCCGACACCCCTTCCTACGAGCAGTACTTC | CASSLADTPSYEQYF
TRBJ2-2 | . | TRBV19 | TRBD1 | TGTGCCAGTAGTATATCAGGGGGCGCGGACACCGGGGAGCTGTTTTTT | CASSISGGADTGELFF
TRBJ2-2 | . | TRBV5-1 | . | TGCGCCAGCTGGTATAGCGGACCGAACACCGGGGAGCTGTTTTTT | CASWYSGPNTGELFF
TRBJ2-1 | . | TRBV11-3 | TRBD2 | TGTGCCAGCAGCTTTAGCGGGGGCTACAATGAGCAGTTCTTC | CASSFSGGYNEQFF
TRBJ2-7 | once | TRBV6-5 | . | TGTGCCAGCGTGCGTCTCGGCGGTCTCTCCTACGAGCAGTACTTC | CASVRLGGLSYEQYF
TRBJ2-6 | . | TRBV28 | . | TGTGCCAGCAGCGACGGAGGAGCTGGGGCCAACGTCCTGACTTTC | CASSDGGAGANVLTF
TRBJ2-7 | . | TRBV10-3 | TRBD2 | TGTGCCATCAGTGAATCGGAAGCGGGGGGGCCCTACGAGCAGTACTTC | CAISESEAGGPYEQYF
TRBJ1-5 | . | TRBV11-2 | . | TGTGCCAGCAGCCAGGGGTCTCAGCCCCAGCATTTT | CASSQGSQPQHF
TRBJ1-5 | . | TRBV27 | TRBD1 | TGTGCCAGCAGTAACAGGGGCCTCAGCAATCAGCCCCAGCATTTT | CASSNRGLSNQPQHF
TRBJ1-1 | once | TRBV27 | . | TGTGCCAGCAGGGACATTATGGGTGCTGAAGCTTTCTTT | CASRDIMGAEAFF
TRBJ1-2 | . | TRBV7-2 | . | TGTGCCAGCAGCGCCCGGAACACGGGACATTTGCGCTATGGCTACACCTTC | CASSARNTGHLRYGYTF
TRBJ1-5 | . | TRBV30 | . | TGTGCCTGGAGTGCCCGAGGGGGGCCCCAGCATTTT | CAWSARGGPQHF
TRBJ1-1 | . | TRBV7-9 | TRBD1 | TGTGCCAGCAGCTCGGGATACACAGGGGGCAATACTGAAGCTTTCTTT | CASSSGYTGGNTEAFF
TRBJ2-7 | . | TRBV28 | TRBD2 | TGTGCCAGCAGTCCCTGGACTAGCGGGGTCGAGCAGTACTTC | CASSPWTSGVEQYF
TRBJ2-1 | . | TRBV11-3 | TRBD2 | TGTGCCAGCAGCGTAGGACTAGCGGGAGCATACAATGAGCAGTTCTTC | CASSVGLAGAYNEQFF
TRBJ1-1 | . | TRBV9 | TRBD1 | TGTGCCAGCAGCGTATTGACAGGGGAGAATACTGAAGCTTTCTTT | CASSVLTGENTEAFF
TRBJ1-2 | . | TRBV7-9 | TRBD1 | TGTGCCAGCAGCTCTATCCGAGGGGGCAATTATGGCTACACCTTC | CASSSIRGGNYGYTF
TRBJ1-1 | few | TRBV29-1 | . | TGCAGCGTTGAAGGTTATACGGGCACTGAAGCTTTCTTT | CSVEGYTGTEAFF
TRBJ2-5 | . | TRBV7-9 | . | TGTGCCAGCAGCTCCCGGAACCCGCAGAGCAGGGTCGAGACCCAGTACTTC | CASSSRNPQSRVETQYF
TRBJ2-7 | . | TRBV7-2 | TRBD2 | TGTGCCAGCAGCTGGGGCAGCGGGGGGGCGGTATACGAGCAGTACTTC | CASSWGSGGAVYEQYF
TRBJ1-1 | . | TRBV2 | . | TGTGCCAGCAGTGGGTCAGGGAACACTGAAGCTTTCTTT | CASSGSGNTEAFF
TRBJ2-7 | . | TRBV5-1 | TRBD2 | TGCGCCAGCAGCTTGGCCGGGACTAGCGGAAGGAGCTCCTACGAGCAGTACTTC | CASSLAGTSGRSSYEQYF
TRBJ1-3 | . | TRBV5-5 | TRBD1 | TGTGCCAGCAGCACCGGGACAGGGGGCAACGGAAAAGGAAACACCATATATTTT | CASSTGTGGNGKGNTIYF
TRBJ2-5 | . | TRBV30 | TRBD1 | TGTGCCTGGAGTGTATATATGGGACAGGGAATTATTAAGCAGTACTTC | CAWSVYMGQGIIKQYF
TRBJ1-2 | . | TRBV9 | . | TGTGCCAGCAGCCCCGAGAGGGTGGGAGGCTACACCTTC | CASSPERVGGYTF
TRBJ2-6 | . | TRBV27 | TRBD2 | TGTGCCAGCAGTCCGCTAGCGGGAGGGGGCTCTGGGGCCAACGTCCTGACTTTC | CASSPLAGGGSGANVLTF